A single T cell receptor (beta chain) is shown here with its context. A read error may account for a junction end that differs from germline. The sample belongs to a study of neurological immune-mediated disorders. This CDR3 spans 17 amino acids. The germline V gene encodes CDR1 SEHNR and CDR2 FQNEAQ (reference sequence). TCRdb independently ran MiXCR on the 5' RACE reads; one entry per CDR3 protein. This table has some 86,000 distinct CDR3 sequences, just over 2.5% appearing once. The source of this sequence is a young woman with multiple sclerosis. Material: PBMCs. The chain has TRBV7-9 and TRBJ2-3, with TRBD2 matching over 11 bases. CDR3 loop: CVSSSPTSGNPPDTQYF. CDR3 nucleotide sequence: TGTGTCAGCAGCTCCCCGACTAGCGGGAACCCCCCAGATACGCAGTATTTT. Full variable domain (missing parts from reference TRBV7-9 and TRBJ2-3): DTGVSQNPRHKITKRGQNVTFRCDPISEHNRLYWYRQTLGQGPEFLTYFQNEAQLEKSRLLSDRFSAERPKGSFSTLEIQRTEQGDSAMYLCVSSSPTSGNPPDTQYFGPGTRLTVL.